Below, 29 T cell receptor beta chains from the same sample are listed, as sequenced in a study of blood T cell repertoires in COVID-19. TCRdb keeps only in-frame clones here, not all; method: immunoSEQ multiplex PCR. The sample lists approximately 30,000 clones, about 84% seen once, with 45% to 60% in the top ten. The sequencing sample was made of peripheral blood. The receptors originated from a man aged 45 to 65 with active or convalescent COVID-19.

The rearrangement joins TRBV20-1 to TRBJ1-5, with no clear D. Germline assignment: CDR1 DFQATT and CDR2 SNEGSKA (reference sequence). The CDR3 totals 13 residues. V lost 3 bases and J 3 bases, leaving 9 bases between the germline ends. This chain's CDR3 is CSASFQANQPQHF. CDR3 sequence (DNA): TGCAGTGCTAGTTTCCAGGCCAATCAGCCCCAGCATTTT.

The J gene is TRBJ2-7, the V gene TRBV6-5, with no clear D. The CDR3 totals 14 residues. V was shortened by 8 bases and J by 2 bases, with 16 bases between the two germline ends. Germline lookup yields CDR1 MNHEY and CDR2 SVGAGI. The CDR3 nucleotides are TGTGCCAGCGGGCAAACTTCCCTTCCCTACGAGCAGTACTTC. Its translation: CASGQTSLPYEQYF.

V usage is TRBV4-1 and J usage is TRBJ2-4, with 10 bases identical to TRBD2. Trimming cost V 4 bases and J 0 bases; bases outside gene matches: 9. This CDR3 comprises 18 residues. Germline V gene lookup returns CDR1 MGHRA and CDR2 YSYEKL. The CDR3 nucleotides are TGCGCCAGCAGCCTACAGCGGGGGGGAAGACTAGCCAAAAACATTCAGTACTTC. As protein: CASSLQRGGRLAKNIQYF.

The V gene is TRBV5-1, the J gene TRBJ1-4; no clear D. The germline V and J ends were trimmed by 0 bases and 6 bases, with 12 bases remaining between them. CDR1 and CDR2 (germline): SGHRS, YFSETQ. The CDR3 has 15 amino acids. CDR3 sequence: CASSLAEGGDEKLFF. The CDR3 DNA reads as TGCGCCAGCAGCTTGGCAGAAGGCGGTGATGAAAAACTGTTTTTT.

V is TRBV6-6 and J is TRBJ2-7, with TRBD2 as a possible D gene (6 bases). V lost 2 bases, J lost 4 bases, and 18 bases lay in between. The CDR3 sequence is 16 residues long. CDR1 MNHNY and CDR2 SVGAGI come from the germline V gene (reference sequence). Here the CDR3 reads CASSYGGASEGYEQYF. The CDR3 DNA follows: TGTGCCAGCAGTTACGGAGGGGCTAGCGAGGGTTACGAGCAGTACTTC.

The CDR3 nucleotides are TGCGCCAGCAGCCTATGGACAGCCTCCCGCCGACGGGGACACACTGAAGCTTTCTTT. Amino acid sequence: CASSLWTASRRRGHTEAFF. V and J are TRBV5-1 and TRBJ1-1; a weak D match, TRBD1 (6 bases). Germline CDR1 is SGHRS and CDR2 is YFSETQ. The V end was cut by 4 bases, the J end by 3 bases, with 28 bases between. The CDR3 totals 19 residues.

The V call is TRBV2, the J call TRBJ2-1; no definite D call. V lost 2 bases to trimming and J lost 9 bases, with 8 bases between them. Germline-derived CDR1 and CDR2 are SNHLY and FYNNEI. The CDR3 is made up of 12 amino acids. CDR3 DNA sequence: TGTGCCAGCAGTGAATTTGAGAGTGAGCAGTTCTTC. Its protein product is CASSEFESEQFF.

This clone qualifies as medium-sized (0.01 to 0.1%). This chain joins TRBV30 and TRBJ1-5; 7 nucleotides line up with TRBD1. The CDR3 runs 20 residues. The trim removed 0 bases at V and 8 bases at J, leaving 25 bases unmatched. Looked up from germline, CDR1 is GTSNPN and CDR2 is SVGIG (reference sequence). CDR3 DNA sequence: TGTGCCTGGAGTGTAGCCCGGGCAGGGGGTTTTTGGTGTGTTCATAAGCCCCAGCATTTT. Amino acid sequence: CAWSVARAGGFWCVHKPQHF.

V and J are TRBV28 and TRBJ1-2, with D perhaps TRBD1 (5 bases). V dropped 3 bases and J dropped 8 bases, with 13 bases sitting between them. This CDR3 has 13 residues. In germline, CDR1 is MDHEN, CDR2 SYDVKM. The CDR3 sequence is CASSLYRREGYTF. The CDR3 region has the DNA TGTGCCAGCAGTTTGTACAGGAGGGAAGGCTACACCTTC.

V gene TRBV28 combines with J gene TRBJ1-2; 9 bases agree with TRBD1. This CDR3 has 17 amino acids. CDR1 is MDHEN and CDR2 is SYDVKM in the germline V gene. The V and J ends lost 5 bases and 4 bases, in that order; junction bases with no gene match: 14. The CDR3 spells CASSRPKPGQGTYGYTF. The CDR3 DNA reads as TGTGCCAGCAGTCGACCAAAACCGGGACAGGGCACCTATGGCTACACCTTC.

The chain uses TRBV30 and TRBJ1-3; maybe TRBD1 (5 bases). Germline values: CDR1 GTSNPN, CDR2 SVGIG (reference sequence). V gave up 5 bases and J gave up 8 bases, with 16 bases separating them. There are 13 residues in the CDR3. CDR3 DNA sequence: TGTGCCTGGTCCTCCTACAGGACGGACACCATATATTTT. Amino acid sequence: CAWSSYRTDTIYF. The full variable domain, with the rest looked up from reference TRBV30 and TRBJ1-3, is SQTIHQWPATLVQPVGSPLSLECTVEGTSNPNLYWYRQAAGRGLQLLFYSVGIGQISSEVPQNLSASRPQDRQFILSSKKLLLSDSGFYLCAWSSYRTDTIYFGEGSWLTVV.

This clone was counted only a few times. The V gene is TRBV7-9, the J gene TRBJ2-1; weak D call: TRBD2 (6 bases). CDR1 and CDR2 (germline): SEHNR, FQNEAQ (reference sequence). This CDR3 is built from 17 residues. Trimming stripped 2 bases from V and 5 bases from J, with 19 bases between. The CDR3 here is CASSLPPAGNINNEQFF. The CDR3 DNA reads TGTGCCAGCAGCTTACCACCTGCGGGAAACATCAACAATGAGCAGTTCTTC.

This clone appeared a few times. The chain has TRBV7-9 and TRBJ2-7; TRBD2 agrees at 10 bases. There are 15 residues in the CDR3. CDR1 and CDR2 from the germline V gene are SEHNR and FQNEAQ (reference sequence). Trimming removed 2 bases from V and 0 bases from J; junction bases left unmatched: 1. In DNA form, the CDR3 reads TGTGCCAGCAGCTTATTAGCGGGGGGCTCCTACGAGCAGTACTTC. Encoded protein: CASSLLAGGSYEQYF.

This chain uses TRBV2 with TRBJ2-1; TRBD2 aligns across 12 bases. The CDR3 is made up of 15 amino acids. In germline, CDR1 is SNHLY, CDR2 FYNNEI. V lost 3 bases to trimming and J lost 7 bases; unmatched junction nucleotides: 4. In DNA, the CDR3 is TGTGCCAGCAGTGATCTAGCGGGAGGGTTGAATGAGCAGTTCTTC. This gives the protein CASSDLAGGLNEQFF.

CDR3 DNA sequence: TGTGCCAGTATCCCGGGACACAGCTATGGCTACACCTTC. This encodes CASIPGHSYGYTF. V and J are TRBV19 and TRBJ1-2; the D gene is possibly TRBD1 (6 bases). Between the trimmed V and J ends, which lost 7 bases and 4 bases, there was a span of 13 bases. Germline lookup yields CDR1 LNHDA and CDR2 SQIVND (reference sequence). The length of the CDR3 is 13 residues.

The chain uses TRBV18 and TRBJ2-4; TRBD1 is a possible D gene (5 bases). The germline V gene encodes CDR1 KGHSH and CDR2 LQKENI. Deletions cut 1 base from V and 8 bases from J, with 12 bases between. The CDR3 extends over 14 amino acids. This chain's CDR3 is CASSPQKGWDIQYF. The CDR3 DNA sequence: TGTGCCAGCTCACCACAAAAGGGGTGGGACATTCAGTACTTC.

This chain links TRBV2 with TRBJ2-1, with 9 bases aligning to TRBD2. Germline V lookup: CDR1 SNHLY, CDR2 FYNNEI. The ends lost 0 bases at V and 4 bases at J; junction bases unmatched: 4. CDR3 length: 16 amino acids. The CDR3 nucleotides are TGTGCCAGCAGTGAAGCTATGACTAGCGGATACAATGAGCAGTTCTTC. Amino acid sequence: CASSEAMTSGYNEQFF.

CDR3 residues: CASSLPLLAGMVYEQYF. DNA for the CDR3: TGTGCCAGCAGCCTGCCCCTGCTAGCGGGAATGGTATACGAGCAGTACTTC. The chain joins TRBV7-9 to TRBJ2-7; the match to TRBD2 covers 9 bases. With V trimmed by 5 bases and J by 4 bases, 15 bases remained unmatched. The CDR3 sequence is 17 residues long. CDR1 and CDR2 (germline): SEHNR, FQNEAQ (reference sequence).

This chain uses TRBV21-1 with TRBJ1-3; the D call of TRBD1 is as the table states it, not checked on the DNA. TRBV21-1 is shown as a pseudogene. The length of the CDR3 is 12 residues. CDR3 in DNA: TGTGCCAGCAGCAAAGATGACAGGGTGGGATATTTT. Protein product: CASSKDDRVGYF.

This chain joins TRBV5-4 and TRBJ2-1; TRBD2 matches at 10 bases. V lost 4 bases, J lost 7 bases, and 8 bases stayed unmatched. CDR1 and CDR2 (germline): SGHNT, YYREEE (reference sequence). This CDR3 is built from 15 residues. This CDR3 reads CASSLSGGPKNEQFF. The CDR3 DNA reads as TGTGCCAGCAGCCTTAGCGGGGGGCCCAAGAATGAGCAGTTCTTC.

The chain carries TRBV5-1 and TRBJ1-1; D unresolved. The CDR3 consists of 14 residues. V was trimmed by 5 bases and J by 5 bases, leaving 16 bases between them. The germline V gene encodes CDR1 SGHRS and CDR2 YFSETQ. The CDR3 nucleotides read TGCGCCAGCAGAATTGAGGCCAAGCGGACTGAAGCTTTCTTT. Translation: CASRIEAKRTEAFF.

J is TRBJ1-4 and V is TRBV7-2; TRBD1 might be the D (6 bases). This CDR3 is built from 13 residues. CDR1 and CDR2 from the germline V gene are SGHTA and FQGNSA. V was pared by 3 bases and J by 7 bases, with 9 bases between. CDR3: CASSFGQIEKLFF. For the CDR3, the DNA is TGTGCCAGCAGCTTCGGACAGATTGAAAAACTGTTTTTT.

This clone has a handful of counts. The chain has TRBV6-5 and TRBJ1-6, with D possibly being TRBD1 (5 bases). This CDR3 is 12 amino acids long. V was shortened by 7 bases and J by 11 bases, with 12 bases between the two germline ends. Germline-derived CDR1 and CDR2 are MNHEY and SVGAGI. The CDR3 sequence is CASKGISAPLHF. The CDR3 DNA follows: TGTGCCAGCAAGGGGATCAGCGCACCCCTCCACTTT.

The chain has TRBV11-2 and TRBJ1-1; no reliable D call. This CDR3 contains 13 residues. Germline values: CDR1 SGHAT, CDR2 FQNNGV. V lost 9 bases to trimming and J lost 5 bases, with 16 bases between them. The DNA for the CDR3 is TGTGCCAGTAAACCCCCACTCACTACTGAAGCTTTCTTT. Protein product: CASKPPLTTEAFF.

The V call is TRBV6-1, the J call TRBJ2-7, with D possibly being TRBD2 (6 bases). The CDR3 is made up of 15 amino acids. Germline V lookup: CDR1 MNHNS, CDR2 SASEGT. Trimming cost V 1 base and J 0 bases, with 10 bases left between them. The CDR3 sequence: CASSEEGGSSYEQYF. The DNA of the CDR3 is TGTGCCAGCAGTGAAGAAGGAGGGAGCTCCTACGAGCAGTACTTC.

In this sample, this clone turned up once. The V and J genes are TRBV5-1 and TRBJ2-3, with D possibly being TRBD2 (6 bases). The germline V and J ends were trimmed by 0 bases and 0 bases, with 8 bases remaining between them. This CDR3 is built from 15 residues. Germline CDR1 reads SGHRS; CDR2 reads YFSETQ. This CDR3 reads CASSLAGVSTDTQYF. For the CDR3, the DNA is TGCGCCAGCAGCTTGGCGGGGGTGAGCACAGATACGCAGTATTTT.

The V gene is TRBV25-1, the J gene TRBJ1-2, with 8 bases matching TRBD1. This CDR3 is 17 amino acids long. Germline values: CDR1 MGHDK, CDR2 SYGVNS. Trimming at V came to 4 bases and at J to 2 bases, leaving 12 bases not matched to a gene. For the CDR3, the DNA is TGTGCCAGCAGTGGAGAAAGGACAGGGATTGCCAACTATGGCTACACCTTC. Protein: CASSGERTGIANYGYTF.

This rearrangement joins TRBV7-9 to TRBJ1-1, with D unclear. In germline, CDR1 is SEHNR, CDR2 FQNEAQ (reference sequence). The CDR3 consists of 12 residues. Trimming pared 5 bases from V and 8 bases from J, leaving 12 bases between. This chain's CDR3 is CASSLTSEEAFF. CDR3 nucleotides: TGTGCCAGCAGCCTAACGAGCGAAGAAGCTTTCTTT.

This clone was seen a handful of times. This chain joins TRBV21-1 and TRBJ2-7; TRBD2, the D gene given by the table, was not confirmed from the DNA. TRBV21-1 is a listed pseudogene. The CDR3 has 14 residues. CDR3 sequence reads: CASSKDFPTGEQYF. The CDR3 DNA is TGTGCCAGCAGCAAAGATTTCCCAACTGGCGAGCAGTACTTC.